A selection of T cell receptor beta chains follows, all from one sample in a study of cytomegalovirus exposure and HLA in healthy donors. Here immunoSEQ multiplex PCR was the method, and the copy in TCRdb shows in-frame clones only, minus some. The sample lists 100,000 to 120,000 clones, around three quarters occurring once. The sample was PBMCs. Every receptor here comes from a woman younger than 45 in good health and CMV-seronegative. Each CDR3 is given with its conserved first and last residue. Each record gives: V gene, CDR3 length, D gene, J gene, clone size, CDR3 DNA, CDR3 protein. A D gene is named only where the DNA matches it firmly. The listing skips clone size in some rows; elsewhere it reads once, few, many or a size class.

TRBV4-1	17	TRBD1	TRBJ1-3	-	TGCGCCAGCAGCCAAGAACTCCCGACAGGGTCTGGAAACACCATATATTTT	CASSQELPTGSGNTIYF
TRBV28	15	TRBD2	TRBJ2-5	once	TGTGCCAGCGCTCCGGGACTAGCGGGAGGAGAGACCCAGTACTTC	CASAPGLAGGETQYF
TRBV27	15	-	TRBJ2-7	-	TGTGCCAGCAGTCTAGGCGGCGTGCTGTCCTACGAGCAGTACTTC	CASSLGGVLSYEQYF
TRBV28	14	-	TRBJ2-5	-	TGTGCCAGCAGAAGCGGAGGGTCGGTTGGGACCCAGTACTTC	CASRSGGSVGTQYF
TRBV27	12	-	TRBJ1-5	-	TGTGCCAGCAGTCCGGGGGGGCAGCCCCAGCATTTT	CASSPGGQPQHF
TRBV5-4	13	TRBD1	TRBJ1-6	once	TGTGCCAGCAGCTTGGCAGGGGGTTCACCCCTCCACTTT	CASSLAGGSPLHF
TRBV5-4	16	-	TRBJ1-4	-	TGTGCCAGCAGCTTGGAGGCAGGGGCAACTAATGAAAAACTGTTTTTT	CASSLEAGATNEKLFF
TRBV7-7	14	TRBD1	TRBJ2-5	-	TGTGCCAGCAGCTCCCCAGGGGGCGGGGAGACCCAGTACTTC	CASSSPGGGETQYF
TRBV30	12	TRBD1	TRBJ2-1	-	TGTGCCTGGAGGAGGACAGGGGGCGCTCCGTTCTTC	CAWRRTGGAPFF
TRBV19	14	TRBD2	TRBJ2-1	few	TGTGCCAGTAGTTTGACTAGCGGAGAGGTGGAGCAGTTCTTC	CASSLTSGEVEQFF
TRBV4-2	16	TRBD1	TRBJ1-6	few	TGTGCCAGCAGCCAACCCCTAGGGACAGGGGGGGAACCCCTCCACTTT	CASSQPLGTGGEPLHF
TRBV7-3	13	-	TRBJ2-1	-	TGTGCCAGCAGTCGAGGAGTAACTAATGAGCAGTTCTTC	CASSRGVTNEQFF
TRBV30	13	-	TRBJ2-4	-	TGTGCCTGGAGTGTATCCAGTCAAAACATTCAGTACTTC	CAWSVSSQNIQYF
TRBV7-3	14	-	TRBJ2-5	few	TGTGCCAGCAGCTCGTCTCAACTAACGGAGACCCAGTACTTC	CASSSSQLTETQYF
TRBV27	13	-	TRBJ1-1	-	TGTGCCAGCAGTTTATGGTGGGCAGCCCAAGCTTTCTTT	CASSLWWAAQAFF
TRBV6-6	13	TRBD1	TRBJ1-2	-	TGTGCCAGCAGTTACGACAGGGGGAATGGCTACACCTTC	CASSYDRGNGYTF
TRBV5-1	13	-	TRBJ2-3	-	TGCGCCAGCCTGGACGGACTCACAGATACGCAGTATTTT	CASLDGLTDTQYF
TRBV5-1	18	TRBD2	TRBJ2-7	-	TGCGCCAGCAGCTCCCATGGACAGCGGGAGGGCCCGTTGTACGAGCAGTACTTC	CASSSHGQREGPLYEQYF